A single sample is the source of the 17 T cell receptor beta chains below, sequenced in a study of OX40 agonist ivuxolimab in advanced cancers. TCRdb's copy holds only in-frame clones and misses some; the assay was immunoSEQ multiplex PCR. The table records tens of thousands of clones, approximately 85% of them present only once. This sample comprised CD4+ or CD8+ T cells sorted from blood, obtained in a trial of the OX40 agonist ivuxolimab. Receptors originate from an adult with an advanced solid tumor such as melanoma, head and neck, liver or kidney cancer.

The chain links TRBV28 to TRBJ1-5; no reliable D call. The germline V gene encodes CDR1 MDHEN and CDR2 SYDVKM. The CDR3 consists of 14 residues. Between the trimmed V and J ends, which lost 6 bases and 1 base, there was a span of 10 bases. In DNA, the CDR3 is TGTGCCAGCAGGGCCCCATCGAGCAATCAGCCCCAGCATTTT. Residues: CASRAPSSNQPQHF.

The CDR3 nucleotides are TGTGCCAGCAGCCGAATCAGAGGGACTGAAGCTTTCTTT. The encoded protein is CASSRIRGTEAFF. The rearrangement joins TRBV28 to TRBJ1-1, with D unclear. Trimming removed 6 bases at V and 5 bases at J, with 13 bases between. Germline V gene lookup returns CDR1 MDHEN and CDR2 SYDVKM. The CDR3 totals 13 residues.

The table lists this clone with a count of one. The CDR3 nucleotides are TGTGCCAGCAGTCGACCCCCACCCCTTTACAATGAGCAGTTCTTC. This sequence encodes CASSRPPPLYNEQFF. The V call is TRBV28, the J call TRBJ2-1; unclear D gene. Germline CDR1 MDHEN, CDR2 SYDVKM. Trimming cost V 5 bases and J 4 bases, with 15 bases left between them. The CDR3 spans 15 residues.

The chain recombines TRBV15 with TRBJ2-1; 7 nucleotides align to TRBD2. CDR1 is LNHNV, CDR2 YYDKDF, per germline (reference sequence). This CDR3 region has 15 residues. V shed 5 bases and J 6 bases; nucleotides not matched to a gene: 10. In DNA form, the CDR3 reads TGTGCCACCAGCCTCCGGGACTACCTTTCCAATGAGCAGTTCTTC. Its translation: CATSLRDYLSNEQFF.

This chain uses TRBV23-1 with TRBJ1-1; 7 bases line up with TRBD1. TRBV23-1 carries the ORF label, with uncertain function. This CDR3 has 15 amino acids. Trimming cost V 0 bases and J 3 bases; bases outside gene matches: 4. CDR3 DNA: TGCGCCAGCAGTCAATCCGGCAGGGGGGACACTGAAGCTTTCTTT. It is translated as CASSQSGRGDTEAFF.

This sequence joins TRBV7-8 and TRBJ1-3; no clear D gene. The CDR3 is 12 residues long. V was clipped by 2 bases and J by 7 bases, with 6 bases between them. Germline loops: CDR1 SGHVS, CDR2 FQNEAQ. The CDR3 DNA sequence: TGTGCCAGCAGCTTAACCCGGAACACCATATATTTT. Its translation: CASSLTRNTIYF.

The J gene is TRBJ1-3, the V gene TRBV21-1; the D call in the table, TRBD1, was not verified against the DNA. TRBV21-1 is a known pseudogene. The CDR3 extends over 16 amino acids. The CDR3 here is CASSKVPGDPGNTIYF. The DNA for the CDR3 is TGTGCCAGCAGCAAAGTCCCAGGGGATCCCGGAAACACCATATATTTT.

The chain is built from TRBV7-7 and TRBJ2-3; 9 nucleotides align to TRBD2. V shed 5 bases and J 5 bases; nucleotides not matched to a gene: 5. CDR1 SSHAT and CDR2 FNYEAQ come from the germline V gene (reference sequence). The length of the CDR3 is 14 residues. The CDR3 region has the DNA TGTGCCAGCAGCCGGGGACTAGCAGGAGATACGCAGTATTTT. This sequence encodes CASSRGLAGDTQYF.

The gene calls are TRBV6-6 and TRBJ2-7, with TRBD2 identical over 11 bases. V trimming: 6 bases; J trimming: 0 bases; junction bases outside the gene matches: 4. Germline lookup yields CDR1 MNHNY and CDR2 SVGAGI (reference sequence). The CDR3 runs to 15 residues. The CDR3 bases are TGTGCCAGCAGGCCGGGACTAGCGGCCTCCTACGAGCAGTACTTC. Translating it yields CASRPGLAASYEQYF.

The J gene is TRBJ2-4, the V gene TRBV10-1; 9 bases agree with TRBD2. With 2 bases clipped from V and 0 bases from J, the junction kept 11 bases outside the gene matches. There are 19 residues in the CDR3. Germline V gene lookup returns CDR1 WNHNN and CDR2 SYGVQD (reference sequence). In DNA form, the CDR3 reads TGCGCCAGCAGTGAGACACTTACTAGCGGGCCCCTAGCCAAAAACATTCAGTACTTC. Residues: CASSETLTSGPLAKNIQYF.

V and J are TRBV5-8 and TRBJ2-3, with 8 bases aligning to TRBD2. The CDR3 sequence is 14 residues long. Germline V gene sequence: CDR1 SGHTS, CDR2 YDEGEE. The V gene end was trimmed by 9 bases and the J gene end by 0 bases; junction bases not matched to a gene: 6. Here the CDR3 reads CATTGGASTDTQYF. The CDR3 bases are TGTGCCACCACGGGAGGGGCTAGCACAGATACGCAGTATTTT.

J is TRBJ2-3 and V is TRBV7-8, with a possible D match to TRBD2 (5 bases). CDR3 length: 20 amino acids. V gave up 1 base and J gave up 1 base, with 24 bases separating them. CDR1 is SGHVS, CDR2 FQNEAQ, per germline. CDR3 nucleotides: TGTGCCAGCAGCTTAGGCCCACGCGGAGGATGGGCGCAAGGCACAGATACGCAGTATTTT. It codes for CASSLGPRGGWAQGTDTQYF.

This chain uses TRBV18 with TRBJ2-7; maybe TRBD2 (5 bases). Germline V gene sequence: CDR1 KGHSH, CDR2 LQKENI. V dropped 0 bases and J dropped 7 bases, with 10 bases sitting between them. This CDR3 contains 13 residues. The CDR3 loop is CASSPPYRGEQYF. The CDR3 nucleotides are TGTGCCAGCTCACCACCGTACAGAGGGGAGCAGTACTTC. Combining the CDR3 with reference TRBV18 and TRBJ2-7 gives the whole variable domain NAGVMQNPRHLVRRRGQEARLRCSPMKGHSHVYWYRQLPEEGLKFMVYLQKENIIDESGMPKERFSAEFPKEGPSILRIQQVVRGDSAAYFCASSPPYRGEQYFGPGTRLTVT.

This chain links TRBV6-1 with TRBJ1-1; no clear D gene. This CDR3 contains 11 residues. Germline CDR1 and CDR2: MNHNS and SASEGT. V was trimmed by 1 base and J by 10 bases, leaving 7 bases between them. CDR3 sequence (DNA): TGTGCCAGCAGTGAAGTAATAAGAGCTTTCTTT. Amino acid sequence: CASSEVIRAFF.

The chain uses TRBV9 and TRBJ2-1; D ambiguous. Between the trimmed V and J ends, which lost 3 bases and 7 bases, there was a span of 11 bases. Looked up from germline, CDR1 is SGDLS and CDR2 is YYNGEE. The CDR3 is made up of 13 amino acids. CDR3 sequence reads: CASSDQRWNEQFF. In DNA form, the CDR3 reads TGTGCCAGCAGCGATCAGCGTTGGAATGAGCAGTTCTTC.

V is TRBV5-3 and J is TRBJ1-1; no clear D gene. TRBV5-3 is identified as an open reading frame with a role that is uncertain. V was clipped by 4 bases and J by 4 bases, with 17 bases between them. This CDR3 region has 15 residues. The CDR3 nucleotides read TGTGCCAGAAGCCTTGTCTGGAATTTGGGCACTGAAGCTTTCTTT. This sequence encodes CARSLVWNLGTEAFF.

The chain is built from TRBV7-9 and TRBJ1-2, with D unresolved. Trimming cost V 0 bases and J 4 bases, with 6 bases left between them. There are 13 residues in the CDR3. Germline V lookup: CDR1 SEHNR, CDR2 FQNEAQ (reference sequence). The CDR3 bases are TGTGCCAGCAGCTTAGCGGGTTTCTATGGCTACACCTTC. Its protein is CASSLAGFYGYTF. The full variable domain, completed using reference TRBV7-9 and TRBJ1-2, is DTGVSQNPRHKITKRGQNVTFRCDPISEHNRLYWYRQTLGQGPEFLTYFQNEAQLEKSRLLSDRFSAERPKGSFSTLEIQRTEQGDSAMYLCASSLAGFYGYTFGSGTRLTVV.